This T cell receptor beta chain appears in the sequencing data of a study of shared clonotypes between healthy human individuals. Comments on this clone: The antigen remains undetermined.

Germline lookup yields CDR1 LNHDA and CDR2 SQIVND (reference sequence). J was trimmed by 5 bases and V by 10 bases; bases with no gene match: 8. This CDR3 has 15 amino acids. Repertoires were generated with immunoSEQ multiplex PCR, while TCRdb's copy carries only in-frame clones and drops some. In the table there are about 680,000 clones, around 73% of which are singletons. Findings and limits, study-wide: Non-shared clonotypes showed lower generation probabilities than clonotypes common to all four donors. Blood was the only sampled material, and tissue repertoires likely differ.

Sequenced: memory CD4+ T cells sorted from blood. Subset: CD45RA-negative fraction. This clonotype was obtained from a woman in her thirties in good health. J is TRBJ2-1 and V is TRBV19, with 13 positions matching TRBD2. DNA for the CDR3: TGTGCCACCGACAGGGGACTAGCGGGGCACAATGAGCAGTTCTTC. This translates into CATDRGLAGHNEQFF.